This T cell receptor beta chain comes out of a study of PD-L1 blockade in urothelial cancer. Study-wide context: At 6 weeks and at 3 weeks (second dose) after treatment start, blood was analyzed. Per blood sample, T cells had a median of about 150,000.

As to this clone: The junction does not match germline at one end; this may be a read error.

CDR1 is SQVTM, CDR2 ANQGSEA, per germline. CDR3 size: 11 residues. The table came from immunoSEQ multiplex PCR; TCRdb's copy has only in-frame clones and leaves some out. This sample carries under 20,000 clones, about 89% of them seen once, and the ten largest clones take about 13%. The sample's time point: pretreatment peripheral blood. All patients carried locally advanced or metastatic urothelial carcinoma. This receptor was taken from a man in his sixties or seventies with urothelial cancer. The sequenced sample was PBMCs, obtained around atezolizumab (anti-PD-L1) treatment. The chain employs TRBV29-1 and TRBJ1-2; no firm D call. This CDR3 is CSVEGGVGYTF. The CDR3 DNA reads as TGCAGCGTCGAAGGCGGGGTAGGGTACACCTTC.